This paragraph covers one TCR beta chain sequence. The antigen remains unidentified. Individuals with alopecia areata gave both lesional scalp punch biopsies and peripheral blood for collection. Sorting from PBMCs produced CD4+ and CD8+ T cells. This sample is part of a study of CD8+ T cells in alopecia areata. Overall study: Those patients who were treated received oral tofacitinib, which was given at 5 to 10 mg twice daily for moderate-to-severe alopecia areata. Study-level points and caveats: Sharing of TCRs across patients appeared less clear than in mice, possibly for HLA-related reasons.

RNA extraction was followed by reverse transcription into cDNA, which acted as the sequencing template. TCRdb's table, derived via immunoSEQ multiplex PCR, lists solely in-frame clones and lacks some. The data contain some 110,000 clones, more than 30% of them singletons. This CDR3 is 13 amino acids long. V lost 6 bases and J lost 2, with 10 bases in between. The V gene's germline CDR1 is SGHTA and CDR2 FQGNSA. The V and J genes are TRBV7-2 and TRBJ2-5; possible D gene TRBD2, 5 bases. The specimen was CD4+ T cells sorted from blood. This clonotype originated in a human donor with alopecia areata. CDR3 region: CASSTGWQETQYF. The CDR3 coding sequence is TGTGCCAGCAGTACGGGGTGGCAAGAGACCCAGTACTTC.